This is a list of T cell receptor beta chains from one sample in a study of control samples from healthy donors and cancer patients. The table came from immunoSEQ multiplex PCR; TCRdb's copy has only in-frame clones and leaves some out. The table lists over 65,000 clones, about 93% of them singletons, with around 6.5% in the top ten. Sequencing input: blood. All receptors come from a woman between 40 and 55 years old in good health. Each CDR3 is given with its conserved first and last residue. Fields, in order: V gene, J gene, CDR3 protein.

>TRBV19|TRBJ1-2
CASSTPTGRPYGYTF
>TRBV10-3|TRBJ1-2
CAISERGIYGYTF
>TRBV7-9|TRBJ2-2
CASSLLRRTGELFF
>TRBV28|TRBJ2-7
CASNFGGGETYEQYF
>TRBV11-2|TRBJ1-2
CASSLVPGTNYGYTF
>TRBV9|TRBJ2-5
CASSPRPIMYQETQYF
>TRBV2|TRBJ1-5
CASSKQDSNQPQHF
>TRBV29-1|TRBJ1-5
CSAQGQEGQPQHF
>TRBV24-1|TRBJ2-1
CATSDIGQGINEQFF
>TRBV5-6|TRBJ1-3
CASSLGAAGQGFENTIYF
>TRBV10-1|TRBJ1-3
CASSESGLPGNTIYF
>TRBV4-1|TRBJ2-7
CASSPARGVVHEQYF
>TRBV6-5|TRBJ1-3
CASRQGTGNTIYF
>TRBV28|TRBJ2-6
CASSLQGSNVLTF
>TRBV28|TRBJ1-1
CASSPPGTGSPTEAFF
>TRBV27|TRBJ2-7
CASSLFQGSSYEQYF
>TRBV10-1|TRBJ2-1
CASSGQGYEQFF
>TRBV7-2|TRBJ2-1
CASLGGFRNEQFF
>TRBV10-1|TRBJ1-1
CASSETGVETEAFF
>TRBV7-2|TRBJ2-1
CASSLVAGQNEQFF
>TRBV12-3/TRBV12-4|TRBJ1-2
CASREGQNYGYTF
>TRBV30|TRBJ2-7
CAWSEGSRFYEQYF
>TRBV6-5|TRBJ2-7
CAHGSIPYEQYF
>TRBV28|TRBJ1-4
CASSQRDEKLFF
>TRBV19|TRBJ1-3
CASSKDAGAGNTIYF
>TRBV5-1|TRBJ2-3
CASSLGSTDTQYF
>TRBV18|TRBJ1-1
CASSPGGEMNTEAFF